A single sample gave rise to the 20 T cell receptor beta chains below, sequenced in a study of metastatic and nonmetastatic thyroid tumors. TCRdb re-called the PCR reads with MiXCR. The table has about 30,000 clones, roughly 25% seen once; the top ten hold more than 8%. Patients underwent thyroid surgery, and none had received any treatment before it. What was sequenced was blood. These receptors were taken from a female donor with papillary thyroid cancer or a benign thyroid nodule (not recorded which). Some clones in this sample may be carry-over from other donors' samples.

V gene TRBV11-1 combines with J gene TRBJ2-1; 7 bases line up with TRBD1. V shed 4 bases and J 7 bases; nucleotides not matched to a gene: 10. Germline-derived CDR1 and CDR2 are SGHAT and FQDESV (reference sequence). The length of the CDR3 is 15 residues. This chain's CDR3 is CASSSYRGRLNEQFF. The CDR3 coding sequence is TGTGCCAGCAGCTCCTACAGGGGACGTTTGAATGAGCAGTTCTTC.

This clone has ten or more counts. Other nucleotide sequences in the sample specify the same CDR3. The chain recombines TRBV29-1 with TRBJ1-1, with D possibly matching TRBD1 (5 bases). Trimming cost V 0 bases and J 6 bases, with 8 bases left between them. The CDR3 sequence is 12 residues long. Germline values: CDR1 SQVTM, CDR2 ANQGSEA. CDR3 amino acids: CSVEEGLSEAFF. The CDR3, as DNA: TGCAGCGTTGAAGAGGGACTCTCTGAAGCTTTCTTT.

This clone was found many times. The chain has TRBV5-1 and TRBJ1-1; 7 bases agree with TRBD1. The CDR3 spans 15 residues. With V trimmed by 3 bases and J by 4 bases, 9 bases remained unmatched. Germline-derived CDR1 and CDR2 are SGHRS and YFSETQ. The CDR3 here is CASSWGVDRSTEAFF. The DNA for the CDR3 is TGCGCCAGCAGCTGGGGGGTGGACAGGTCCACTGAAGCTTTCTTT. Full variable domain (outside the CDR3, taken from reference TRBV5-1 and TRBJ1-1): KAGVTQTPRYLIKTRGQQVTLSCSPISGHRSVSWYQQTPGQGLQFLFEYFSETQRNKGNFPGRFSGRQFSNSRSEMNVSTLELGDSALYLCASSWGVDRSTEAFFGQGTRLTVV.

This clone was seen repeatedly, ten times or more. The rearrangement links TRBV20-1 to TRBJ2-3; 7 nucleotides agree with TRBD2. V shed 5 bases, J shed 0 bases, and the junction held 8 bases outside the gene matches. The CDR3 has 15 amino acids. Germline CDR1 reads DFQATT; CDR2 reads SNEGSKA (reference sequence). The CDR3 sequence: CSAQRLAASTDTQYF. The CDR3, as DNA: TGCAGTGCTCAGAGACTAGCCGCTAGCACAGATACGCAGTATTTT.

This clone is classed as medium-sized. The CDR3 spells CASRSNYGYTF. The CDR3 coding sequence is TGTGCCAGCCGGTCTAACTATGGCTACACCTTC. The rearrangement joins TRBV28 to TRBJ1-2, with no clear D. Deletions cut 8 bases from V and 0 bases from J, with 4 bases between. From germline, CDR1 is MDHEN and CDR2 SYDVKM. CDR3 length: 11 residues.

This clone was counted at least ten times. This chain joins TRBV28 and TRBJ1-5; TRBD1 is a possible D gene (6 bases). The germline V and J ends were trimmed by 8 bases and 10 bases, with 15 bases remaining between them. Germline V lookup: CDR1 MDHEN, CDR2 SYDVKM. The CDR3 length is 12 residues. The CDR3 spells CASWGGAGPQHF. CDR3 bases: TGTGCCAGCTGGGGGGGCGCGGGACCCCAGCATTTT.

This clone came up many times. The chain uses TRBV27 and TRBJ2-7; D unresolved. Trimming pared 2 bases from V and 7 bases from J, leaving 12 bases between. Looked up from germline, CDR1 is MNHEY and CDR2 is SMNVEV (reference sequence). The CDR3 runs 13 residues. The DNA of the CDR3 is TGTGCCAGCAGTTTAGTTTGGGGTAAAGAGCAGTACTTC. The encoded protein is CASSLVWGKEQYF.

This clone appeared many times. The rearrangement joins TRBV7-9 to TRBJ1-4; D gene unclear. CDR1 SEHNR and CDR2 FQNEAQ come from the germline V gene (reference sequence). The CDR3 has 16 residues. Trimming pared 0 bases from V and 2 bases from J, leaving 10 bases between. The chain's CDR3 is CASSLAEAETNEKLFF. The DNA of the CDR3 is TGTGCCAGCAGCTTAGCAGAGGCCGAGACTAATGAAAAACTGTTTTTT.

This rearrangement joins TRBV28 to TRBJ2-7; D gene uncertain. CDR1 is MDHEN and CDR2 is SYDVKM in the germline V gene. V lost 6 bases, J lost 5 bases, and 8 bases lay in between. The CDR3 has 11 residues. CDR3 region: CASSPGDEQYF. DNA of the CDR3: TGTGCCAGCAGCCCGGGTGACGAGCAGTACTTC.

As to this clone: The conserved final phenylalanine or tryptophan is absent from the CDR3, which likely points to a read error. The J gene is TRBJ2-2, the V gene TRBV11-3; the D is unclear. Germline lookup yields CDR1 SGHNT and CDR2 YENEEA. V was cut by 5 bases and J by 9 bases, with 16 bases left in between. This CDR3 is built from 14 residues. CDR3 sequence: CASSTVAGSRELFL. In DNA, the CDR3 is TGTGCCAGCAGCACCGTCGCCGGGTCCCGGGAGCTGTTTTTA.

This clone was seen just once. The genes are TRBV7-6 and TRBJ1-6; tentatively, D is TRBD1 (6 bases). This CDR3 region has 15 residues. V lost 1 base to trimming and J lost 7 bases, with 11 bases between them. Germline V gene lookup returns CDR1 SGHVS and CDR2 FNYEAQ. Here the CDR3 DNA reads TGTGCCAGCAGCTTAGAGGCACAGGGAAATTCACCCCTCCACTTT. Amino acid sequence: CASSLEAQGNSPLHF.

Ten or more counts support this clone. Mismatch with germline at one junction end may stem from a read error. The CDR3 DNA sequence: TGTGCCAGCAGTTTAGCAGGGTTGGGGGATCGGGAAAAACTGTTTTTT. As protein: CASSLAGLGDREKLFF. This chain connects TRBV7-9 to TRBJ1-4; weak D call: TRBD1 (5 bases). Germline values: CDR1 SEHNR, CDR2 FQNEAQ (reference sequence). The CDR3 contains 16 residues.

This clone was found many times. This chain joins TRBV19 and TRBJ1-1; D is undetermined. Germline assignment: CDR1 LNHDA and CDR2 SQIVND (reference sequence). The CDR3 is 15 amino acids. The V end was cut by 8 bases, the J end by 4 bases, with 20 bases between. The CDR3 bases are TGTGCCAGTTTTGGTAAGGGCAGTCCATCCACTGAAGCTTTCTTT. Its protein is CASFGKGSPSTEAFF.

This clone appeared many times. The chain couples TRBV5-1 to TRBJ2-1; 9 nucleotides agree with TRBD1. Unmatched junction bases numbered 6, after V lost 0 bases and J lost 8 bases. The CDR3 runs to 15 residues. Looked up from germline, CDR1 is SGHRS and CDR2 is YFSETQ. This CDR3 reads CASSLEGQGGHEQFF. CDR3 coding DNA: TGCGCCAGCAGCTTGGAGGGACAGGGAGGCCATGAGCAGTTCTTC.

This clone was seen repeatedly, ten times or more. Written as DNA, the CDR3 is TGCAGTGCTAGAGCAGGGGCCAATGAGCAGTTCTTC. Amino acid sequence: CSARAGANEQFF. The rearrangement joins TRBV20-1 to TRBJ2-1, with a weak D call TRBD1 (6 bases). Trimming removed 1 base from V and 6 bases from J, with 7 bases in between. The CDR3 totals 12 residues. Germline lookup yields CDR1 DFQATT and CDR2 SNEGSKA (reference sequence).

Ten or more counts support this clone. The rearrangement uses TRBV28 and TRBJ1-4; 10 bases map to TRBD1. Germline CDR1 reads MDHEN; CDR2 reads SYDVKM. CDR3 size: 14 residues. J lost 7 bases, V lost 7 bases, and 6 bases had no gene match. The CDR3 nucleotides read TGTGCCAGCACCCTTGGACAGGGGGTTGAAAAACTGTTTTTT. Amino acids: CASTLGQGVEKLFF. The variable domain in full, completed from reference TRBV28 and TRBJ1-4, reads DVKVTQSSRYLVKRTGEKVFLECVQDMDHENMFWYRQDPGLGLRLIYFSYDVKMKEKGDIPEGYSVSREKKERFSLILESASTNQTSMYLCASTLGQGVEKLFFGSGTQLSVL.

This clone was counted between two and nine times. This rearrangement joins TRBV6-1 to TRBJ1-5; D may be TRBD1 (6 bases). The germline V and J ends were trimmed by 6 bases and 7 bases, with 10 bases remaining between them. The CDR3 runs 12 residues. CDR1 MNHNS and CDR2 SASEGT come from the germline V gene. DNA of the CDR3: TGTGCCAGCAGGCGGCAGGGGCAGCCCCAGCATTTT. It codes for CASRRQGQPQHF.

This clone appeared many times. V gene TRBV20-1 combines with J gene TRBJ1-1; maybe TRBD1 (5 bases). V dropped 3 bases and J dropped 1 base, with 18 bases sitting between them. The CDR3 is made up of 16 amino acids. Germline V gene lookup returns CDR1 DFQATT and CDR2 SNEGSKA (reference sequence). CDR3 protein: CSASPGTVSRNTEAFF. CDR3 DNA sequence: TGCAGTGCTAGTCCCGGGACGGTATCCCGGAACACTGAAGCTTTCTTT.

The chain carries TRBV14 and TRBJ2-3; the match to TRBD2 covers 7 bases. The J segment lost 2 bases and the V segment lost 4 bases, leaving 9 bases of the junction unmatched. The CDR3 covers 16 residues. CDR1 is SGHDN and CDR2 is FVKESK in the germline V gene. CDR3 sequence: CASSPTSGMSTDTQYF. The DNA of the CDR3 is TGTGCCAGCAGCCCGACCAGCGGGATGTCCACAGATACGCAGTATTTT.

CDR3: CASSLGGSGNEQYF. The DNA of the CDR3 is TGCGCCAGCAGCTTGGGGGGGTCCGGGAACGAGCAGTACTTC. This rearrangement joins TRBV5-1 to TRBJ2-7; D possibly matches TRBD1 or TRBD2 (5 bases each). The CDR3 loop spans 14 amino acids. Germline V gene sequence: CDR1 SGHRS, CDR2 YFSETQ. Deletions cut 0 bases from V and 5 bases from J, with 12 bases between.